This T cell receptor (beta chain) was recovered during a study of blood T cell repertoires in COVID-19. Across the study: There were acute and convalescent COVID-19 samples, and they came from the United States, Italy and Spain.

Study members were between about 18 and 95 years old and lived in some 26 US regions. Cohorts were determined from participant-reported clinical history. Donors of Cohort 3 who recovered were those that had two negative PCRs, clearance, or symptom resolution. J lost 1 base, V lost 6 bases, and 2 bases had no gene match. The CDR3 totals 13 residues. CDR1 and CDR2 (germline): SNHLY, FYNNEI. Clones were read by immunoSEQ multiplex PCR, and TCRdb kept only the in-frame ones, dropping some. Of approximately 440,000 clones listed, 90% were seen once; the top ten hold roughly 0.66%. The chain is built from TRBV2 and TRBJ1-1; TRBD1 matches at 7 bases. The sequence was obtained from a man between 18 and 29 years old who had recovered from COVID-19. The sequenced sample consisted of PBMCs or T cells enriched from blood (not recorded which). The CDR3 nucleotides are TGTGCCAGCAGGGGGACAGAGAACACTGAAGCTTTCTTT. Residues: CASRGTENTEAFF.